The 22 T cell receptor beta chains below all came from one sample that was sequenced in a study of liver allograft versus peripheral blood T cells. About the study: Intrahepatic T cell receptor repertoires from transplanted livers were compared against repertoires in recipients' peripheral blood.

TCRdb re-derived calls from the reads in MiXCR, one entry per CDR3 protein. The top ten hold just under 3% of the sample, which has about 9,000 distinct CDR3 sequences, over 12% seen once. The origin of the receptors is a human patient who had a liver transplant. Some T cells may be transferred from the graft donor.

The chain is built from TRBV6-6 and TRBJ1-1; possible D gene TRBD1, 5 bases. The CDR3 covers 15 residues. The V end lost 4 bases, the J end lost 0 bases, and 12 bases lay between the germline ends. Germline V lookup: CDR1 MNHNY, CDR2 SVGAGI (reference sequence). The CDR3 reads CASSSPGSMNTEAFF. Written as DNA, the CDR3 is TGTGCCAGCAGTTCTCCAGGGTCGATGAACACTGAAGCTTTCTTT.

This rearrangement joins TRBV6-9 to TRBJ1-1; perhaps TRBD1 as D (6 bases). CDR1 and CDR2 from the germline V gene are MNHGY and SVAAGI. With 2 bases removed from V and 1 base from J, the gap between germline ends came to 20 bases. The CDR3 runs 18 residues. CDR3 bases: TGTGCCAGCAGTTATATTTTGGGGGCGGAGACCAAGAACACTGAAGCTTTCTTT. Translated: CASSYILGAETKNTEAFF.

This clonotype appeared many times. The rearrangement links TRBV28 to TRBJ2-6, with D unclear. Looked up from germline, CDR1 is MDHEN and CDR2 is SYDVKM. The CDR3 contains 12 residues. The V end was cut by 10 bases, the J end by 2 bases, with 6 bases between. The CDR3 DNA reads as TGTGCCACCCTTACTGGGGCCAACGTCCTGACTTTC. Encoded protein: CATLTGANVLTF.

The chain joins TRBV20-1 to TRBJ1-1; 7 nucleotides line up with TRBD1. The germline gives CDR1 DFQATT, CDR2 SNEGSKA (reference sequence). The CDR3 consists of 14 residues. The CDR3 DNA follows: TGCAGCCTCAGACAGGGTAGTTCTGGGCCTGAAGCTTTCTTT. Encoded protein: CSLRQGSSGPEAFF.

This clonotype rates as medium-sized. DNA for the CDR3: TGTGCCTGGAGTGGTTCGGGACAGAGTGGCAATCAGCCCCAGCATTTT. Protein sequence: CAWSGSGQSGNQPQHF. The rearrangement links TRBV30 to TRBJ1-5; TRBD1 matches at 7 bases. Germline CDR1 and CDR2: GTSNPN and SVGIG (reference sequence). This CDR3 region has 16 residues. The J segment lost 2 bases and the V segment lost 1 base, leaving 8 bases of the junction unmatched.

This clonotype came up many times. V and J are TRBV6-1 and TRBJ2-5, with D hard to call. This CDR3 is 12 amino acids long. Between the trimmed V and J ends, which lost 4 bases and 2 bases, there was a span of 5 bases. Per the germline V gene, CDR1 is MNHNS and CDR2 is SASEGT. This CDR3 is CASSVSQETQYF. DNA of the CDR3: TGTGCCAGCAGTGTGTCACAAGAGACCCAGTACTTC.

Relative to its sample, this clonotype is medium-sized (0.01 to 0.1%). The rearrangement joins TRBV28 to TRBJ2-7; TRBD1 is a possible D gene (5 bases). CDR1 is MDHEN and CDR2 is SYDVKM in the germline V gene. The CDR3 has 12 residues. Trimming cost V 10 bases and J 0 bases, with 10 bases left between them. CDR3 nucleotides: TGTGCCACCGACAGTTCCTCCTACGAGCAGTACTTC. Residues: CATDSSSYEQYF.

Ten or more counts support this clonotype. The V and J genes are TRBV6-1 and TRBJ1-1; possibly TRBD1 for D (6 bases). Germline CDR1 and CDR2: MNHNS and SASEGT. The CDR3 has 14 amino acids. Trimming removed 8 bases from V and 1 base from J, with 14 bases in between. The CDR3 spells CASRGGRWNTEAFF. In DNA form, the CDR3 reads TGTGCCAGCCGAGGGGGTAGGTGGAACACTGAAGCTTTCTTT.

This clonotype counts as medium-sized. The chain couples TRBV29-1 to TRBJ1-1; D may be TRBD1 (5 bases). The ends were cut back, 2 bases at V and 0 bases at J, with 13 bases in the middle. The CDR3 length is 15 residues. Germline V gene data show CDR1 as SQVTM and CDR2 as ANQGSEA. The DNA of the CDR3 is TGCAGCGTTGAACCAGGGTGGGGGATGAACACTGAAGCTTTCTTT. As protein: CSVEPGWGMNTEAFF.

This CDR3 reads CASSLGPFNQPQHF. The CDR3 coding sequence is TGTGCCAGCAGCCTGGGCCCTTTCAATCAGCCCCAGCATTTT. The V gene is TRBV9, the J gene TRBJ1-5, with D unresolved. V was trimmed by 4 bases and J by 3 bases, leaving 11 bases between them. The CDR3 is 14 amino acids. Germline V gene data show CDR1 as SGDLS and CDR2 as YYNGEE. The variable domain in full, completed from reference TRBV9 and TRBJ1-5, reads DSGVTQTPKHLITATGQRVTLRCSPRSGDLSVYWYQQSLDQGLQFLIQYYNGEERAKGNILERFSAQQFPDLHSELNLSSLELGDSALYFCASSLGPFNQPQHFGDGTRLSIL.

By sample share, this clonotype is medium-sized. CDR3 sequence reads: CASSLVPGQDLYEQYF. The CDR3 region has the DNA TGTGCCAGCAGCTTAGTTCCGGGACAGGACCTCTACGAGCAGTACTTC. The chain has TRBV7-2 and TRBJ2-7; 8 nucleotides match TRBD1. Germline CDR1 is SGHTA and CDR2 is FQGNSA. The CDR3 loop spans 16 amino acids. V lost 1 base to trimming and J lost 3 bases; unmatched junction nucleotides: 8.

This clonotype has a count of ten or more. The genes are TRBV19 and TRBJ2-2; 13 nucleotides agree with TRBD2. The V segment lost 0 bases and the J segment 6 bases; nucleotides outside the gene matches: 13. Germline CDR1 LNHDA, CDR2 SQIVND (reference sequence). This CDR3 is built from 20 residues. The DNA for the CDR3 is TGTGCCAGTAGTATAGATCAAACCTCCGGACTAGCGGGAGTTTCCGGGGAGCTGTTTTTT. The encoded protein is CASSIDQTSGLAGVSGELFF.

This clonotype is medium-sized in the sample. This chain uses TRBV18 with TRBJ1-2; tentatively, D is TRBD1 (5 bases). Germline CDR1 reads KGHSH; CDR2 reads LQKENI. The CDR3 contains 17 residues. Deletions cut 2 bases from V and 1 base from J, with 17 bases between. CDR3 loop: CASSPYATATLNYGYTF. The CDR3 coding sequence is TGTGCCAGCTCACCATACGCGACAGCTACTCTTAACTATGGCTACACCTTC.

This clonotype is medium-sized in the sample. The gene calls are TRBV24-1 and TRBJ2-2, with 7 bases aligning to TRBD2. Germline-derived CDR1 and CDR2 are KGHDR and SFDVKD. The CDR3 loop spans 15 amino acids. J lost 5 bases, V lost 5 bases, and 7 bases had no gene match. CDR3 sequence reads: CATSGLGGSTGELFF. The DNA of the CDR3 is TGTGCCACCAGTGGACTTGGCGGGAGTACCGGGGAGCTGTTTTTT.

The CDR3 DNA reads TGTGCCAGCAGTGAATTTGCGGGAGGGCAATACAATGAGCAGTTCTTC. Its protein product is CASSEFAGGQYNEQFF. The chain recombines TRBV2 with TRBJ2-1; 9 nucleotides line up with TRBD2. V lost 2 bases, J lost 4 bases, and 6 bases stayed unmatched. This CDR3 comprises 16 residues. The germline V gene has CDR1 SNHLY and CDR2 FYNNEI.

This clonotype is labeled medium-sized. The chain is built from TRBV18 and TRBJ2-2; TRBD2 might be the D (6 bases). Germline loops: CDR1 KGHSH, CDR2 LQKENI. CDR3 length equals 16 residues. V lost 1 base, J lost 1 base, and 10 bases lay in between. CDR3 in amino acids: CASSPQTRLNTGELFF. The CDR3 nucleotides read TGTGCCAGCTCACCACAGACTAGGCTGAACACCGGGGAGCTGTTTTTT.

This clonotype appeared a few times. The CDR3 sequence is CSAKWNPGAGYTF. Here the CDR3 DNA reads TGCAGTGCTAAGTGGAATCCGGGGGCGGGCTACACCTTC. The V and J genes are TRBV20-1 and TRBJ1-2; TRBD1 is a possible D gene (6 bases). Germline CDR1 and CDR2: DFQATT and SNEGSKA (reference sequence). Between the trimmed V and J ends, which lost 4 bases and 8 bases, there was a span of 17 bases. CDR3 length: 13 residues.

By sample share, this clonotype is medium-sized. V usage is TRBV6-6 and J usage is TRBJ1-2; TRBD1 is a possible D gene (6 bases). There are 13 residues in the CDR3. Germline V CDR1 and CDR2: MNHNY, SVGAGI (reference sequence). Trimming pared 10 bases from V and 4 bases from J, leaving 16 bases between. CDR3 residues: CATGQRSSYGYTF. The DNA of the CDR3 is TGTGCCACCGGACAGAGGAGTTCCTATGGCTACACCTTC.

This clonotype is classed as medium-sized. J is TRBJ2-4 and V is TRBV29-1; 8 bases agree with TRBD2. Per the germline V gene, CDR1 is SQVTM and CDR2 is ANQGSEA. This CDR3 has 12 residues. V dropped 1 base and J dropped 10; count of bases not matched to a gene: 3. The CDR3: CSVEGTGGIQYF. CDR3 coding DNA: TGCAGCGTTGAAGGGACGGGAGGGATTCAGTACTTC.

The chain links TRBV14 to TRBJ2-2; D remains ambiguous. This CDR3 comprises 14 residues. The germline V and J ends were trimmed by 1 base and 4 bases, with 7 bases remaining between them. Per germline, CDR1 SGHDN and CDR2 FVKESK. CDR3 sequence reads: CASSQVSFTGELFF. CDR3 DNA sequence: TGTGCCAGCAGCCAAGTCAGCTTCACCGGGGAGCTGTTTTTT.

The rearrangement links TRBV7-9 to TRBJ1-5, with D hard to call. CDR1 and CDR2 from the germline V gene are SEHNR and FQNEAQ (reference sequence). This CDR3 contains 12 residues. The ends were cut back, 5 bases at V and 5 bases at J, with 7 bases in the middle. As DNA, the CDR3 is TGTGCCAGCAGCGCCTGGGATCAGCCCCAGCATTTT. The encoded protein is CASSAWDQPQHF.

This clonotype has a count of ten or more. The rearrangement uses TRBV25-1 and TRBJ2-1, with D tentatively TRBD1 (6 bases). Germline V lookup: CDR1 MGHDK, CDR2 SYGVNS. CDR3 length: 14 amino acids. V lost 2 bases, J lost 8 bases, and 13 bases lay in between. The CDR3 here is CASSERTGRDEQFF. The CDR3 bases are TGTGCCAGCAGTGAACGAACAGGGCGGGATGAGCAGTTCTTC.